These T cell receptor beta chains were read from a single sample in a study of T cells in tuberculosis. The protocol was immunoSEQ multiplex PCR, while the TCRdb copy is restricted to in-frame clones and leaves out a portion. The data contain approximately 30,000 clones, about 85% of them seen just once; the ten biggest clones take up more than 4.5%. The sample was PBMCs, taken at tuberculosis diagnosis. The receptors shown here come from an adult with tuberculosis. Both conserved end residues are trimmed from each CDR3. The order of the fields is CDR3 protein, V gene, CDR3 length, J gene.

ASSEEVRTVTYEQY TRBV6-1 14 TRBJ2-7
ASSIGEAFGISSVTEAF TRBV19 17 TRBJ1-1
ASSQEVVNTEAF TRBV4-1 12 TRBJ1-1
VNQGQLNTEAF TRBV30 11 TRBJ1-1
ASGPKQDTDTQY TRBV12-5 12 TRBJ2-3
ASSLGLRETQY TRBV6-5 11 TRBJ2-5
ASSSGVEQF TRBV27 9 TRBJ2-1
AIRPLTSGYNEQF TRBV2 13 TRBJ2-1
ASRVRVTGNTDTQY TRBV5-1 14 TRBJ2-3
ASTLEGEGYEQY TRBV5-1 12 TRBJ2-7
ASSSFPGANVLT TRBV7-3 12 TRBJ2-6
ASSYSSAGVNTEAF TRBV6-5 14 TRBJ1-1
ASSRDSDTEAF TRBV10-2 11 TRBJ1-1
ASGLVQTGYYT TRBV12-5 11 TRBJ1-2
ASSTGQGGYTEAF TRBV28 13 TRBJ1-1
SVEDAGGHGYT TRBV29-1 11 TRBJ1-2
ASSPSFPGRSAGELF TRBV4-3 15 TRBJ2-2
ASSPTGTSSYEQY TRBV28 13 TRBJ2-7
ASSLGWGSGAYEQY TRBV5-6 14 TRBJ2-7
ASSPRQSRGETQY TRBV5-8 13 TRBJ2-5
ASSQDPARTGSPLH TRBV4-3 14 TRBJ1-6
AWSDRAYGYT TRBV30 10 TRBJ1-2
ASSRTGQETQY TRBV6-6 11 TRBJ2-5
ASSSNRGEAF TRBV7-2 10 TRBJ1-1
ASNLLAGGQGDTQY TRBV7-2 14 TRBJ2-3
ASSLDINYGYT TRBV7-2 11 TRBJ1-2
ASSPLIGGETQY TRBV7-2 12 TRBJ2-5
ASDSSLNTEAF TRBV6-6 11 TRBJ1-1
ASSQPGTGGYQPQH TRBV4-1 14 TRBJ1-5
ASSTSISYNEQF TRBV7-9 12 TRBJ2-1
AWSAGGNTIY TRBV30 10 TRBJ1-3